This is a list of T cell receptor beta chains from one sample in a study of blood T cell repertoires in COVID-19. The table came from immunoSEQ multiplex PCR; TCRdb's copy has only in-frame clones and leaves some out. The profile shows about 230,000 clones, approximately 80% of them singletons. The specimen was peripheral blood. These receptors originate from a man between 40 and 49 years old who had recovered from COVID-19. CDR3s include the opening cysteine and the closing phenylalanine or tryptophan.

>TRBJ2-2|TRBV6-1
CASSEAPRPAGELFF
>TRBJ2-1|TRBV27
CASSLGLAWGYNEQFF
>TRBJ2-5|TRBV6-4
CASSETSGEQETQYF
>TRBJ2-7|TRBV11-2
CASSLEGRGSYEQYF
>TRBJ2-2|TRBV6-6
CASTAPEGELFF
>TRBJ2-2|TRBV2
CASTRGGERGGELFF
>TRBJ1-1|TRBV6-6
CASSYLDTNTEAFF
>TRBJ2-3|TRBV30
CAWSHDGTSGGETSTDTQYF
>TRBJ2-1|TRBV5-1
CASSEYPNNEQFF
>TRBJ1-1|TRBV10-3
CAISDPGGSTKAFF
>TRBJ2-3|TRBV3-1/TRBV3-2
CASSPSSGDTQYF
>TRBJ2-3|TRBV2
CASRAPPGAGVSDTQYF
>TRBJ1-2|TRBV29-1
CSVGGRDGGYTF
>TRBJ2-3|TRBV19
CASNRGLAVLTDTQYF
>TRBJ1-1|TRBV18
CASSPLPGAATEAFF
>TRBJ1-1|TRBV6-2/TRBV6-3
CASSYVIGGTPEAFF
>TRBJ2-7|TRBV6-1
CASSEFSVGYF
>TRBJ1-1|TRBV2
CASSALQLMNTEAFF
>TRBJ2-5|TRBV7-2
CASSFFRGGGETQYF
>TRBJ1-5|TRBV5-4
CASSLTRDRAGLGQPQHF
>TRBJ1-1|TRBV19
CASTRTGVTEAFF
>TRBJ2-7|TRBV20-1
CSASWGGVTYEQYF
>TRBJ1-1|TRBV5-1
CASSLAQGNTEAFF
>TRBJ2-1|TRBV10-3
CAISDKLRGPYNEQFF
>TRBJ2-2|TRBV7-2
CASSLRWEGRTGELFF
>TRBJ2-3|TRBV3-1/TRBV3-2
CASSQAAGDPTDTQYF
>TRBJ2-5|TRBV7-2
CASSSWVAGGQETQYF
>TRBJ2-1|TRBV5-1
CASSLVSVGYNEQFF
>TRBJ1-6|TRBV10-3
CAISERQGYNSPLHF
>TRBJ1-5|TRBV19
CASGGTGNQPQHF
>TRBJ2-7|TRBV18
CASSPTSSYEQYF
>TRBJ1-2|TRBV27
CASSLSGIQAVNYGYTF
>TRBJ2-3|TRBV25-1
CASSDPRIGQDSDTQYF
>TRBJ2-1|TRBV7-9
CASSPPTGGYNEQFF
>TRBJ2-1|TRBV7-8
CASSSARDFVNNEQFF